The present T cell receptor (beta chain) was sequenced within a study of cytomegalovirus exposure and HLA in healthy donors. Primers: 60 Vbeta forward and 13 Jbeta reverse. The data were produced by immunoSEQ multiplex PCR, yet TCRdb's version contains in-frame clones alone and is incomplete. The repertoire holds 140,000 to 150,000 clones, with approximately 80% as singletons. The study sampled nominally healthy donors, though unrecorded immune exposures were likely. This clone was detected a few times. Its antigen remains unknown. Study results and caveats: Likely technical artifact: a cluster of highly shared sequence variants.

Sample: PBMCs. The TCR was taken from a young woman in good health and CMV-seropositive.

CDR3 sequence: CASSTSAGEAFF. In DNA form, the CDR3 reads TGTGCCAGTTCTACCTCTGCAGGGGAAGCTTTCTTT. The genes are TRBV27 and TRBJ1-1; possible D gene TRBD1, 5 bases. The CDR3 sequence is 12 residues long. Germline V gene data show CDR1 as MNHEY and CDR2 as SMNVEV (reference sequence). Trimming removed 9 bases at V and 8 bases at J, with 16 bases between.